This T cell receptor (beta chain) comes out of a study of OX40 agonist ivuxolimab in advanced cancers. General study findings and limits: The CD4+ and CD8+ T cells in the blood had expanded clonally by week 6 at 0.1 to 3.0 mg/kg.

The method was immunoSEQ multiplex PCR; TCRdb's version includes in-frame clones alone and lacks a portion of them. The sample lists about 60,000 clones, about 87% occurring once. This CDR3 is 15 amino acids long. Germline assignment: CDR1 MNHEY and CDR2 SVGAGI. The V and J ends lost 5 bases and 0 bases respectively, with 13 bases between them. Points on this clone: Its antigen remains unidentified.

This material consisted of CD4+ or CD8+ T cells sorted from blood, taken in a trial of the OX40 agonist ivuxolimab. The receptor was derived from an adult with an advanced solid tumor such as melanoma, head and neck, liver or kidney cancer. This chain joins TRBV6-5 and TRBJ1-1; D gene unclear. In DNA form, the CDR3 reads TGTGCCAGCAGTAACCAGGTGGGGTTGAACACTGAAGCTTTCTTT. Translated, it gives CASSNQVGLNTEAFF.